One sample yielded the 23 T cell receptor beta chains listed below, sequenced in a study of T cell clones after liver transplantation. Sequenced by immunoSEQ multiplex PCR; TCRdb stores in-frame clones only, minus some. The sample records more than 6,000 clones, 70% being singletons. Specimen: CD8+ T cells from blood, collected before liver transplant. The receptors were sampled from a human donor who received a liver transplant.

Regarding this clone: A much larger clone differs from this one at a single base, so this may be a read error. The CDR3 spells CASSYSRGGSGELFF. DNA for the CDR3: TGTGCCAGCAGTTACTCTCGGGGGGGGAGCGGGGAGCTGTTTTTT. The rearrangement joins TRBV6-5 to TRBJ2-2, with 8 bases fitting TRBD2. This CDR3 has 15 amino acids. In germline, CDR1 is MNHEY, CDR2 SVGAGI. V trimming: 0 bases; J trimming: 7 bases; junction bases outside the gene matches: 4.

CDR3 coding DNA: TGTGCCAGCAGGCGGAGGACAGGGGCAGATACGCAGTATTTT. Translated: CASRRRTGADTQYF. This chain links TRBV28 with TRBJ2-3, with 9 bases that match TRBD1. Germline V gene lookup returns CDR1 MDHEN and CDR2 SYDVKM. The length of the CDR3 is 14 residues. Losses at the gene ends were 6 bases for V and 4 bases for J; bases not matched to a gene: 5.

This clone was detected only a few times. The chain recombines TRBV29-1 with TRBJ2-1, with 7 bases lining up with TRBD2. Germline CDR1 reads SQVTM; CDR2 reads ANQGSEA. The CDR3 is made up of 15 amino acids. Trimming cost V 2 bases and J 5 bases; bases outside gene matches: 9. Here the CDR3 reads CSVELGTTGDNEQFF. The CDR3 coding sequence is TGCAGCGTTGAATTAGGGACTACCGGGGACAATGAGCAGTTCTTC.

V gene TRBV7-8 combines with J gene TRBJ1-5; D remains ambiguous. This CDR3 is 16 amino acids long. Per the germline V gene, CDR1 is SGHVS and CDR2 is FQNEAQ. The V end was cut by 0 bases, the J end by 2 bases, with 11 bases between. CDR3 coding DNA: TGTGCCAGCAGCTTAGCGCATGGGATTGGCAATCAGCCCCAGCATTTT. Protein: CASSLAHGIGNQPQHF.

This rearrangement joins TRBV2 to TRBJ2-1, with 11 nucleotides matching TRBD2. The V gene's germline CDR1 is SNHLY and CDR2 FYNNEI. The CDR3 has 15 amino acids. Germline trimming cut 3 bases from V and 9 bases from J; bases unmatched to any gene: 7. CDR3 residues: CASSDSGGADGEQFF. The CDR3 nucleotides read TGTGCCAGCAGTGATAGCGGGGGGGCGGATGGTGAGCAGTTCTTC.

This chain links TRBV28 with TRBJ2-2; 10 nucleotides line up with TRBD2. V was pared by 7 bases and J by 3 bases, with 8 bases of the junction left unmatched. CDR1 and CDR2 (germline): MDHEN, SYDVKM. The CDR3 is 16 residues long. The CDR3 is CASKEPLAGDTGELFF. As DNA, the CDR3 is TGTGCCAGCAAAGAGCCCCTAGCGGGGGACACCGGGGAGCTGTTTTTT.

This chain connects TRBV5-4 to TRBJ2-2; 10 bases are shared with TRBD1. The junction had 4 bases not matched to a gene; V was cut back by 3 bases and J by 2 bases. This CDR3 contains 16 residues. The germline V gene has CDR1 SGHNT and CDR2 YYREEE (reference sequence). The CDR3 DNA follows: TGTGCCAGCAGCTGGTGGACAGGGGGAAACACCGGGGAGCTGTTTTTT. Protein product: CASSWWTGGNTGELFF.

The CDR3 bases are TGTGCCAGCAGCTTGGCTCCTAGCCCGTACAATGAGCAGTTCTTC. This gives the protein CASSLAPSPYNEQFF. The chain couples TRBV5-5 to TRBJ2-1, with D tentatively TRBD2 (5 bases). Trimming took off 0 bases at V and 4 bases at J, with 11 bases between the two ends. The germline gives CDR1 SGHKS, CDR2 YYEKEE (reference sequence). CDR3 length: 15 amino acids.

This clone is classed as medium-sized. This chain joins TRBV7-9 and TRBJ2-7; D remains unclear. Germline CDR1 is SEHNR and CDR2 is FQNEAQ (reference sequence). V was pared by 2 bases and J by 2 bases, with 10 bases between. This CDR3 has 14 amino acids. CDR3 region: CASSLPGGPYEQYF. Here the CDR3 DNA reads TGTGCCAGCAGCTTACCCGGTGGTCCCTACGAGCAGTACTTC.

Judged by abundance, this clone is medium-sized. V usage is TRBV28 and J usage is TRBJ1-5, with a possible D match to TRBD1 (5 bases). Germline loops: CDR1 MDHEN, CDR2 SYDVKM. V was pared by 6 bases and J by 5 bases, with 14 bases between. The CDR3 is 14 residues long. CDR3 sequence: CASSSGGFHQPQHF. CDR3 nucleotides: TGTGCCAGCAGCTCCGGGGGATTCCATCAGCCCCAGCATTTT. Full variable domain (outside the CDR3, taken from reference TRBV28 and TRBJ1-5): DVKVTQSSRYLVKRTGEKVFLECVQDMDHENMFWYRQDPGLGLRLIYFSYDVKMKEKGDIPEGYSVSREKKERFSLILESASTNQTSMYLCASSSGGFHQPQHFGDGTRLSIL.

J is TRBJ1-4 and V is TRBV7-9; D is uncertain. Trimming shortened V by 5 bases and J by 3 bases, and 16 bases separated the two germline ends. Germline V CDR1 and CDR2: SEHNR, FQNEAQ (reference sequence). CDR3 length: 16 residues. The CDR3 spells CASSPKVAAANEKLFF. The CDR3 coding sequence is TGTGCCAGCAGCCCCAAAGTCGCGGCAGCTAATGAAAAACTGTTTTTT.

The CDR3 DNA reads TGTGCCAGCAGCCCAGGACTCCTCTGGGCAGATACGCAGTATTTT. It codes for CASSPGLLWADTQYF. This chain connects TRBV9 to TRBJ2-3; TRBD2 might be the D (5 bases). The CDR3 sequence is 15 residues long. The V gene lost 4 bases and the J gene lost 4 bases, with 16 bases spanning the gap. The germline V gene has CDR1 SGDLS and CDR2 YYNGEE.

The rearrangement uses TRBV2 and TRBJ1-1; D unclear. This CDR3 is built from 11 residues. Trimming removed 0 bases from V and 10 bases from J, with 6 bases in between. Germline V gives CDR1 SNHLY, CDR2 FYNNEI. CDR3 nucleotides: TGTGCCAGCAGTGAAGCCGAGGGAGCTTTCTTT. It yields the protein CASSEAEGAFF.

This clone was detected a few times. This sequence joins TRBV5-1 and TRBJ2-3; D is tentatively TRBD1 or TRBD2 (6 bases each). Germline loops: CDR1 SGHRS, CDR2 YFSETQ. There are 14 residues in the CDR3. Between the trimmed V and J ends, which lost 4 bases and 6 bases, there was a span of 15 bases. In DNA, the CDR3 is TGCGCCAGCAGCCATGAAAGGGGGGAGGATACGCAGTATTTT. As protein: CASSHERGEDTQYF.

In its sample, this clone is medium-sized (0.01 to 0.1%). CDR3 in DNA: TGTGCCAGCAGTTTAGGGGCCACAGATACGCAGTATTTT. Protein product: CASSLGATDTQYF. The V and J genes are TRBV27 and TRBJ2-3; TRBD1 might be the D (5 bases). The V gene lost 2 bases and the J gene lost 2 bases, with 5 bases spanning the gap. Germline-derived CDR1 and CDR2 are MNHEY and SMNVEV (reference sequence). There are 13 residues in the CDR3.

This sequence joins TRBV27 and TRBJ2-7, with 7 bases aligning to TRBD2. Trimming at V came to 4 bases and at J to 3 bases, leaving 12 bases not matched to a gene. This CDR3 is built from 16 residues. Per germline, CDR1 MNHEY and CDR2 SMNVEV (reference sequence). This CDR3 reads CASSSSPAGVFYEQYV. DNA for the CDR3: TGTGCCAGCAGTTCCTCCCCGGCGGGAGTTTTCTACGAGCAGTACGTC.

CDR3 sequence (DNA): TGTGCCAGCAGCTTGTTATCCCGAATTTCGGGGACCAATGAGCAGTTCTTC. This encodes CASSLLSRISGTNEQFF. V is TRBV5-6 and J is TRBJ2-1; D tentatively fits TRBD1 or TRBD2 (5 bases each). Looked up from germline, CDR1 is SGHDT and CDR2 is YYEEEE. The CDR3 is made up of 17 amino acids. V was trimmed by 1 base and J by 6 bases, leaving 20 bases between them.

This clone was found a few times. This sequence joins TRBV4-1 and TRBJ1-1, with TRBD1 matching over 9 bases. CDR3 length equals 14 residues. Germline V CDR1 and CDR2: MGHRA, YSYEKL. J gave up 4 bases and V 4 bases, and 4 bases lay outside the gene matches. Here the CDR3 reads CASSRTGEGTEAFF. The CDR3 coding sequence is TGCGCCAGCAGCCGGACAGGGGAGGGCACTGAAGCTTTCTTT.

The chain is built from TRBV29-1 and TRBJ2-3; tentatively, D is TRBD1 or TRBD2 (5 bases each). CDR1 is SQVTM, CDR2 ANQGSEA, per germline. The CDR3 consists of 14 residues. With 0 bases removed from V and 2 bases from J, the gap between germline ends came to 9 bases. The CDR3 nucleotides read TGCAGCGTTGAAGAGTGGGGGTCCACAGATACGCAGTATTTT. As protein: CSVEEWGSTDTQYF.

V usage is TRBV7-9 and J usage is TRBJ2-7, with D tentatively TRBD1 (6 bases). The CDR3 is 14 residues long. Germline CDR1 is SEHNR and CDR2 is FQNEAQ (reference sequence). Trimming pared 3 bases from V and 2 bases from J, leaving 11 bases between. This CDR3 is CASSFTGIPYEQYV. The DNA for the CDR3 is TGTGCCAGCAGCTTTACAGGGATCCCCTACGAGCAGTACGTC.

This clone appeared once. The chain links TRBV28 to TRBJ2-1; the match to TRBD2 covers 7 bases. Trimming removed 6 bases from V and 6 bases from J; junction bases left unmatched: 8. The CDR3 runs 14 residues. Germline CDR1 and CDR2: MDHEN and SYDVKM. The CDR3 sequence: CASRLGGDANEQFF. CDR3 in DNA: TGTGCCAGCAGGCTGGGGGGGGACGCCAATGAGCAGTTCTTC.

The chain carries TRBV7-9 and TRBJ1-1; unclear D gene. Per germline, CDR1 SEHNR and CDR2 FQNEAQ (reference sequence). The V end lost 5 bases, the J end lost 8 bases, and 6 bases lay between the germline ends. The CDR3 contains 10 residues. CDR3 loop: CASSRTEAFF. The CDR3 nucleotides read TGTGCCAGCAGCCGCACGGAAGCTTTCTTT.

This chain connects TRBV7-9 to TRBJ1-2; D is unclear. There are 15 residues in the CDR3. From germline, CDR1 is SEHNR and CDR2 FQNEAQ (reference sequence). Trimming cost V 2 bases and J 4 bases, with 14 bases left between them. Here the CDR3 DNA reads TGTGCCAGCAGCTTAAGCGACGGCAATTTCTATGGCTACACCTTC. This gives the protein CASSLSDGNFYGYTF.